A single sample is the source of the 11 T cell receptor beta chains below, sequenced in a study of cytotoxic CD8 clonotypes in ibrutinib-treated CLL. Clones were read by immunoSEQ multiplex PCR, and TCRdb kept only the in-frame ones, dropping some. The sample comprises about 200,000 clones, over 55% of which are singletons, and 13% rests with the top ten. This specimen was PBMCs, taken after 24 months of ibrutinib treatment. Receptors were obtained from a human donor with chronic lymphocytic leukemia.

The V call is TRBV4-3, the J call TRBJ1-3, with a possible D match to TRBD1 (6 bases). Germline values: CDR1 LGHNA, CDR2 YSLEER. The germline V and J ends were trimmed by 3 bases and 6 bases, with 18 bases remaining between them. This CDR3 region has 16 residues. CDR3 loop: CASSHLPGQGVNTIYF. CDR3 bases: TGCGCCAGCAGCCATCTCCCGGGACAAGGCGTAAACACCATATATTTT.

This chain links TRBV9 with TRBJ2-2; TRBD1 matches at 8 bases. The germline gives CDR1 SGDLS, CDR2 YYNGEE. The length of the CDR3 is 17 residues. The V and J ends lost 1 base and 2 bases, in that order; junction bases with no gene match: 7. Here the CDR3 DNA reads TGTGCCAGCAGCGTACCCCGACAGGGGATAAACACCGGGGAGCTGTTTTTT. Encoded protein: CASSVPRQGINTGELFF.

This chain links TRBV30 with TRBJ2-5; D call uncertain. The CDR3 sequence is 11 residues long. Germline lookup yields CDR1 GTSNPN and CDR2 SVGIG (reference sequence). The V end was cut by 3 bases, the J end by 7 bases, with 9 bases between. The CDR3 region is CAWSPVGTQYF. The DNA of the CDR3 is TGTGCCTGGAGCCCAGTCGGGACCCAGTACTTC.

The genes are TRBV4-1 and TRBJ2-7; TRBD2 matches at 12 bases. The length of the CDR3 is 15 residues. Germline trimming cut 5 bases from V and 4 bases from J; bases unmatched to any gene: 6. Germline-derived CDR1 and CDR2 are MGHRA and YSYEKL. The CDR3 protein is CASSNRLAGVYEQYF. The CDR3 DNA reads as TGCGCCAGCAGCAACAGACTAGCGGGAGTATACGAGCAGTACTTC.

V gene TRBV7-9 combines with J gene TRBJ1-5, with D unresolved. This CDR3 has 13 amino acids. Germline values: CDR1 SEHNR, CDR2 FQNEAQ (reference sequence). The ends were cut back, 2 bases at V and 4 bases at J, with 6 bases in the middle. CDR3 coding DNA: TGTGCCAGCAGCTTACGGCAAAATCAGCCCCAGCATTTT. This translates into CASSLRQNQPQHF.

The chain carries TRBV5-1 and TRBJ2-1; D not resolved. The germline V gene encodes CDR1 SGHRS and CDR2 YFSETQ. V was clipped by 4 bases and J by 3 bases, with 17 bases between them. This CDR3 region has 16 residues. The CDR3 here is CASSPPLSADYNEQFF. The CDR3 DNA reads as TGCGCCAGCAGCCCCCCCTTAAGCGCTGACTACAATGAGCAGTTCTTC.

This clone was observed a few times. The chain recombines TRBV7-6 with TRBJ2-1; 13 positions agree with TRBD2. The CDR3 runs 14 residues. V dropped 5 bases and J dropped 7; count of bases not matched to a gene: 2. Germline V gene sequence: CDR1 SGHVS, CDR2 FNYEAQ. The CDR3 nucleotides are TGTGCCAGCAGCCCGGGACTAGCGGGGAATGAGCAGTTCTTC. Translation: CASSPGLAGNEQFF. Complete variable domain (other parts from reference TRBV7-6 and TRBJ2-1): GAGVSQSPRYKVTKRGQDVALRCDPISGHVSLYWYRQALGQGPEFLTYFNYEAQQDKSGLPNDRFSAERPEGSISTLTIQRTEQRDSAMYRCASSPGLAGNEQFFGPGTRLTVL.

Regarding this clone: Other DNA sequences in this sample translate to the same CDR3. J is TRBJ1-5 and V is TRBV2; possible D gene TRBD1, 6 bases. Trimming removed 4 bases from V and 4 bases from J, with 11 bases in between. The CDR3 length is 14 residues. Germline V gene lookup returns CDR1 SNHLY and CDR2 FYNNEI. In nucleotides, the CDR3 is TGTGCCAGCAGTGTTGAGAGGGGGAATCAGCCCCAGCATTTT. This gives the protein CASSVERGNQPQHF.

This rearrangement joins TRBV4-1 to TRBJ2-7, with 12 bases that match TRBD2. The junction had 12 bases not matched to a gene; V was cut back by 1 base and J by 5 bases. CDR1 is MGHRA and CDR2 is YSYEKL in the germline V gene. The CDR3 extends over 18 amino acids. The CDR3 DNA sequence: TGCGCCAGCAGCCAAGGAGACGGGCGACTAGCGGGAGTGAACGAGCAGTACTTC. Encoded protein: CASSQGDGRLAGVNEQYF.

V and J are TRBV15 and TRBJ2-7; weak D call: TRBD1 (6 bases). Trimming took 5 bases from V and 2 from J, leaving 22 bases between them. The CDR3 is 17 amino acids. Germline CDR1 and CDR2: LNHNV and YYDKDF (reference sequence). For the CDR3, the DNA is TGTGCCACCAGCGCCCAAACGCCATGGCAGGGGACCTACGAGCAGTACTTC. Protein product: CATSAQTPWQGTYEQYF.

This chain connects TRBV28 to TRBJ2-3; no definite D call. V was trimmed by 4 bases and J by 6 bases, leaving 17 bases between them. The CDR3 loop spans 15 amino acids. CDR1 and CDR2 from the germline V gene are MDHEN and SYDVKM. This CDR3 is CASSSPRLRTDTQYF. CDR3 nucleotides: TGTGCCAGCAGTTCCCCGCGGTTACGAACGGATACGCAGTATTTT.